Listed below are T cell receptor beta chains from one sample, sequenced in a study of cytomegalovirus exposure and HLA in healthy donors. Using immunoSEQ multiplex PCR, the repertoire was profiled, and TCRdb retains in-frame clones only, with some absent. Of under 150,000 clones listed, around 80% were seen once; the top ten hold approximately 2%. Source material: PBMCs. Receptors were obtained from a man aged 25-45 years in good health and CMV-seronegative. Each CDR3 is given with its conserved first and last residue. D genes are given only for firm matches. Expanded clones get a size class; other rows say once, few or many, or leave the size out.

DNA: TGCGCCAGCAGCATCAGCGGGAGTAGGGGCAATGAGCAGTTCTTC; CDR3: CASSISGSRGNEQFF; size: once; D: TRBD2; V: TRBV5-1; length: 15; J: TRBJ2-1
DNA: TGTGCCAGCAGCCGTAGGGGGTTTTCCTACGAGCAGTACTTC; CDR3: CASSRRGFSYEQYF; size: -; D: -; V: TRBV28; length: 14; J: TRBJ2-7
DNA: TGTGCCAGTAGTTCTGGACAGTCGCCCCAGCATTTT; CDR3: CASSSGQSPQHF; size: -; D: -; V: TRBV19; length: 12; J: TRBJ1-5
DNA: TGTGCCAGCAGTTCCCCCAGAACGGACAGATCACGTTGGGACACTGAAGCTTTCTTT; CDR3: CASSSPRTDRSRWDTEAFF; size: -; D: -; V: TRBV27; length: 19; J: TRBJ1-1
DNA: TGTGCCAGCAGCGTAGCCGCGGGGGACTATGGCTACACCTTC; CDR3: CASSVAAGDYGYTF; size: -; D: -; V: TRBV9; length: 14; J: TRBJ1-2
DNA: TGTGCCAGTCGATTGAACAGGGGCCATGGCTACACCTTC; CDR3: CASRLNRGHGYTF; size: -; D: TRBD1; V: TRBV28; length: 13; J: TRBJ1-2
DNA: TGTGCCAGCAGCCAAGATGCGGGCTCCTACGAGCAGTACTTC; CDR3: CASSQDAGSYEQYF; size: -; D: -; V: TRBV4-2; length: 14; J: TRBJ2-7
DNA: TGCAGCGTTGAACTGGGACACAGCTCCTACGAGCAGTACTTC; CDR3: CSVELGHSSYEQYF; size: -; D: -; V: TRBV29-1; length: 14; J: TRBJ2-7
DNA: TGCAGCGTTGAAGGGGGGGTTAGCGGGGCCCATCGCCCCTACGAGCAGTACTTC; CDR3: CSVEGGVSGAHRPYEQYF; size: -; D: TRBD2; V: TRBV29-1; length: 18; J: TRBJ2-7
DNA: TGCGCCAGCAGCCAAGAGGGAAACCGACTAGCTGGAGATACGCAGTATTTT; CDR3: CASSQEGNRLAGDTQYF; size: -; D: TRBD2; V: TRBV4-1; length: 17; J: TRBJ2-3
DNA: TGTGCCAGCAGTGAGACAGGCGGGGGATCCACAGATACGCAGTATTTT; CDR3: CASSETGGGSTDTQYF; size: -; D: -; V: TRBV6-1; length: 16; J: TRBJ2-3
DNA: TGTGCCAGCAGTTTATGGGACAGCGCTTATAGCAATCAGCCCCAGCATTTT; CDR3: CASSLWDSAYSNQPQHF; size: once; D: -; V: TRBV28; length: 17; J: TRBJ1-5
DNA: TGTTCCAGCAGCTTGACAGGGGGCGAGCAGTACTTC; CDR3: CSSSLTGGEQYF; size: -; D: TRBD1; V: TRBV7-9; length: 12; J: TRBJ2-7
DNA: TGTGCCAGCAGTAACAGGGTTGGCACTGAAGCTTTCTTT; CDR3: CASSNRVGTEAFF; size: -; D: -; V: TRBV6-5; length: 13; J: TRBJ1-1
DNA: TGTGCCAGCAGCCCCAAGGGGGGGACAGGGGTCCCCTACGAGCAGTACTTC; CDR3: CASSPKGGTGVPYEQYF; size: once; D: TRBD1; V: TRBV5-4; length: 17; J: TRBJ2-7
DNA: TGTGCCAGCAGCTTGGGTGGTAGACGGGAAGATCAGCCCCAGCATTTT; CDR3: CASSLGGRREDQPQHF; size: -; D: -; V: TRBV5-4; length: 16; J: TRBJ1-5
DNA: TGTGCCAGCCGCGTGGACAGGGGCAAAAACATTCAGTACTTC; CDR3: CASRVDRGKNIQYF; size: -; D: TRBD1; V: TRBV4-2; length: 14; J: TRBJ2-4
DNA: TGTGCCAGCAGCCCGCATGACAATGATGGCTACACCTTC; CDR3: CASSPHDNDGYTF; size: few; D: -; V: TRBV5-4; length: 13; J: TRBJ1-2
DNA: TGTGCCAGCAGTGAAGTGGGGGGACTGGCTGAAGCTTTCTTT; CDR3: CASSEVGGLAEAFF; size: -; D: -; V: TRBV6-1; length: 14; J: TRBJ1-1
DNA: TGTGCCAGCAATCCTCGGACAGGGGTTTTCGATCAGCCCCAGCATTTT; CDR3: CASNPRTGVFDQPQHF; size: -; D: TRBD1; V: TRBV2; length: 16; J: TRBJ1-5
DNA: TGTGCCAGCAGTCGGACAGCGAACACTGAAGCTTTCTTT; CDR3: CASSRTANTEAFF; size: -; D: -; V: TRBV6-6; length: 13; J: TRBJ1-1
DNA: TGTGCCAGCAGTGAAAGGTCGGGTGGCGAGCCCCAGCATTTT; CDR3: CASSERSGGEPQHF; size: -; D: -; V: TRBV6-1; length: 14; J: TRBJ1-5
DNA: TGCGCCAGCAGCTTGGTCGGGGGATTGAACACCGGGGAGCTGTTTTTT; CDR3: CASSLVGGLNTGELFF; size: -; D: -; V: TRBV5-1; length: 16; J: TRBJ2-2
DNA: TGTGCCAGCAGCCCAAGACAGGGTATGAACGAGCAGTACTTC; CDR3: CASSPRQGMNEQYF; size: -; D: TRBD1; V: TRBV11-2; length: 14; J: TRBJ2-7
DNA: TGTGCCAGCAGCCGGGCTCTTCGGGGAGAGACCCAGTACTTC; CDR3: CASSRALRGETQYF; size: -; D: -; V: TRBV5-4; length: 14; J: TRBJ2-5
DNA: TGTGCCAGCAGGGCGACTAGTCTCAGCACAGATACGCAGTATTTT; CDR3: CASRATSLSTDTQYF; size: -; D: -; V: TRBV2; length: 15; J: TRBJ2-3
DNA: TGTGCCAGCAGCTCGGGGGGCTACTCCTACGAGCAGTACTTC; CDR3: CASSSGGYSYEQYF; size: -; D: -; V: TRBV5-4; length: 14; J: TRBJ2-7
DNA: TGCGCCAGCAGCTTGGGGTCGGGGAACACTGAAGCTTTCTTT; CDR3: CASSLGSGNTEAFF; size: few; D: -; V: TRBV5-1; length: 14; J: TRBJ1-1
DNA: TGTGCCAGCAGTTCCCTCGGGAGTGAGCAGTTCTTC; CDR3: CASSSLGSEQFF; size: few; D: -; V: TRBV5-4; length: 12; J: TRBJ2-1